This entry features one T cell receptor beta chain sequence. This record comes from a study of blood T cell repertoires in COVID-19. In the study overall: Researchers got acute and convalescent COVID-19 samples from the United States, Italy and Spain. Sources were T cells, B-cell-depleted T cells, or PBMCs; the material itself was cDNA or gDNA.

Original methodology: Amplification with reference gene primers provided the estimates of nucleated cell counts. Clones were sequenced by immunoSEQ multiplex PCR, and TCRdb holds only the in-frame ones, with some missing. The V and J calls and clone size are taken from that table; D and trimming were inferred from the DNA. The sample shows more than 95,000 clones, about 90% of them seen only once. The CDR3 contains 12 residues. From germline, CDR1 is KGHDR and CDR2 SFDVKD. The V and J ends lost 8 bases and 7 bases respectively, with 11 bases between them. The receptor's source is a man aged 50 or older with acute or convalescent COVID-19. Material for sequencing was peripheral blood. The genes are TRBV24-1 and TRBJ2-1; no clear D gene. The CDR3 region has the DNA TGTGCCACCAACCATGATACAAATGAGCAGTTCTTC. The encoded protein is CATNHDTNEQFF.